The entry below describes one T cell receptor beta chain. Its antigen is currently unknown. This entry is derived from a study of Ad26.COV2.S vaccination and SARS-CoV-2 variants. Study as a whole: By the intramuscular route, Ad26.COV2.S was given once, or twice 56 days apart.

V lost 3 bases to trimming and J lost 2 bases; unmatched junction nucleotides: 7. In germline, CDR1 is KGHSH, CDR2 LQKENI. The CDR3 is 17 residues long. Treatment given: over 15 received Ad26.COV2.S at low or high dose, single or two shots; about 5 received placebo; per-sample allocation not given. Collection of the samples took place on day 63 after the first injection of vaccine or placebo. Expressing Wuhan-strain SARS-CoV-2 spike, an Ad26 vector served as the vaccine. Sequencing was performed with immunoSEQ multiplex PCR; in TCRdb, only in-frame clones are kept and a portion is missing. The sample lists roughly 460,000 clones, 89% occurring once. Study observations and caveats: Measurements of TCR breadth and depth may have given underestimates of the total T cell responses.

The source material was peripheral blood, sampled in a trial of Ad26.COV2.S vaccine versus placebo. The genes are TRBV18 and TRBJ2-3; 11 bases agree with TRBD2. The TCR originated in a person aged 18-65 years who received the Ad26.COV2.S COVID-19 vaccine or a placebo. In DNA form, the CDR3 reads TGTGCCAGCTCACCTACTAGCGGGGGATTCTCCACAGATACGCAGTATTTT. It yields the protein CASSPTSGGFSTDTQYF.